A selection of T cell receptor beta chains follows, all from one sample in a study of cytomegalovirus exposure and HLA in healthy donors. TCRdb keeps only in-frame clones here, not all; method: immunoSEQ multiplex PCR. The sample has about 150,000 clones, roughly 79% seen once. Material for sequencing was PBMCs. The source is a man aged 18 to 35 in good health and CMV-seronegative. The CDR3 runs from the conserved cysteine through the conserved F or W. Fields, in order: CDR3 length, J gene, D gene, clone size, V gene, CDR3 protein, CDR3 DNA. The D gene is left open where the match is weak. Only some rows state a clone size, as once, few, many or a class for expanded clones.

length: 14; J: TRBJ1-1; D: TRBD1; size: NA; V: TRBV5-1; CDR3: CASSRGQVDTEAFF; DNA: TGCGCCAGCAGCCGGGGACAGGTGGACACTGAAGCTTTCTTT
length: 15; J: TRBJ1-6; D: TRBD1; size: NA; V: TRBV10-1; CDR3: CASSELTGENSPLHF; DNA: TGCGCCAGCAGTGAGTTGACAGGGGAAAATTCACCCCTCCACTTT
length: 18; J: TRBJ2-6; D: NA; size: few; V: TRBV2; CDR3: CASSGVSASNSGANVLTF; DNA: TGTGCCAGCAGCGGGGTCTCGGCCTCGAACTCTGGGGCCAACGTCCTGACTTTC
length: 14; J: TRBJ1-1; D: NA; size: NA; V: TRBV19; CDR3: CASSFDLRGTEAFF; DNA: TGTGCCAGTAGTTTTGACCTGCGGGGCACTGAAGCTTTCTTT
length: 16; J: TRBJ1-5; D: TRBD1; size: NA; V: TRBV2; CDR3: CASPPGQEHSNQPQHF; DNA: TGTGCCAGCCCACCTGGACAGGAGCATAGCAATCAGCCCCAGCATTTT
length: 16; J: TRBJ2-3; D: TRBD2; size: NA; V: TRBV5-1; CDR3: CASSSEASGGTDTQYF; DNA: TGCGCCAGCAGCTCCGAGGCTAGCGGGGGCACAGATACGCAGTATTTT
length: 14; J: TRBJ2-5; D: NA; size: NA; V: TRBV6-5; CDR3: CASSLGLGQETQYF; DNA: TGTGCCAGCAGCCTGGGACTGGGCCAAGAGACCCAGTACTTC
length: 14; J: TRBJ2-3; D: TRBD2; size: few; V: TRBV19; CDR3: CASSGLAGADTQYF; DNA: TGTGCCAGTAGTGGGCTAGCGGGGGCAGATACGCAGTATTTT
length: 15; J: TRBJ1-1; D: NA; size: few; V: TRBV4-3; CDR3: CASSVNQGFPTEAFF; DNA: TGCGCCAGCAGCGTTAACCAGGGATTCCCCACTGAAGCTTTCTTT
length: 17; J: TRBJ1-2; D: TRBD1; size: NA; V: TRBV5-1; CDR3: CASSLGQGADGSYGYTF; DNA: TGCGCCAGCAGCTTAGGACAGGGGGCTGATGGAAGCTATGGCTACACCTTC
length: 15; J: TRBJ1-1; D: TRBD1; size: NA; V: TRBV5-1; CDR3: CASSTRTGRNTEAFF; DNA: TGCGCCAGCAGCACCCGGACAGGGAGGAACACTGAAGCTTTCTTT
length: 18; J: TRBJ2-2; D: TRBD2; size: NA; V: TRBV4-1; CDR3: CASSQLVLAGKNTGELFF; DNA: TGCGCCAGCAGCCAATTGGTACTAGCGGGCAAGAACACCGGGGAGCTGTTTTTT
length: 13; J: TRBJ1-2; D: NA; size: once; V: TRBV15; CDR3: CATSPDINYGYTF; DNA: TGTGCCACCAGCCCCGACATTAACTATGGCTACACCTTC
length: 15; J: TRBJ1-1; D: NA; size: once; V: TRBV7-3; CDR3: CASSARPDEGTEAFF; DNA: TGTGCCAGCAGCGCTAGACCAGATGAGGGCACTGAAGCTTTCTTT
length: 16; J: TRBJ2-5; D: TRBD2; size: NA; V: TRBV2; CDR3: CASSERSLSGGETQYF; DNA: TGTGCCAGCAGTGAGAGGTCCCTTTCGGGGGGGGAGACCCAGTACTTC
length: 14; J: TRBJ1-2; D: NA; size: NA; V: TRBV5-1; CDR3: CASSSATAGVGYTF; DNA: TGCGCCAGCAGTTCGGCTACAGCCGGTGTAGGCTACACCTTC
length: 16; J: TRBJ1-4; D: NA; size: few; V: TRBV5-8; CDR3: CASSLSVRGFGEKLFF; DNA: TGTGCCAGCAGCTTGAGTGTCCGGGGGTTTGGTGAAAAACTGTTTTTT
length: 13; J: TRBJ1-5; D: TRBD1; size: once; V: TRBV9; CDR3: CASGRQGFGPQHF; DNA: TGTGCCAGCGGACGACAGGGGTTCGGGCCCCAGCATTTT
length: 15; J: TRBJ2-2; D: TRBD1; size: once; V: TRBV11-3; CDR3: CASSSLDRGPGELFF; DNA: TGTGCCAGCAGCTCCTTGGACAGGGGCCCCGGGGAGCTGTTTTTT
length: 14; J: TRBJ1-2; D: NA; size: NA; V: TRBV7-9; CDR3: CASSLEWRDSGYTF; DNA: TGTGCCAGCAGCTTAGAGTGGCGGGACTCGGGCTACACCTTC
length: 15; J: TRBJ1-5; D: NA; size: NA; V: TRBV15; CDR3: CATSKLAGGNQPQHF; DNA: TGTGCCACCAGCAAGCTCGCCGGGGGAAATCAGCCCCAGCATTTT
length: 12; J: TRBJ2-3; D: NA; size: NA; V: TRBV25-1; CDR3: CASSPGMDTQYF; DNA: TGTGCCAGCAGTCCAGGGATGGATACGCAGTATTTT
length: 12; J: TRBJ2-3; D: NA; size: few; V: TRBV28; CDR3: CASSSTADTQYF; DNA: TGTGCCAGCAGTTCGACAGCAGATACGCAGTATTTT
length: 16; J: TRBJ1-3; D: NA; size: NA; V: TRBV7-9; CDR3: CASSPAVGGSGNTIYF; DNA: TGTGCCAGCAGCCCCGCGGTTGGGGGCAGTGGAAACACCATATATTTT
length: 17; J: TRBJ2-5; D: TRBD2; size: NA; V: TRBV7-2; CDR3: CASSLGLAGGPGRIQYF; DNA: TGTGCCAGCAGCTTGGGACTAGCGGGGGGGCCAGGAAGGATCCAGTACTTC